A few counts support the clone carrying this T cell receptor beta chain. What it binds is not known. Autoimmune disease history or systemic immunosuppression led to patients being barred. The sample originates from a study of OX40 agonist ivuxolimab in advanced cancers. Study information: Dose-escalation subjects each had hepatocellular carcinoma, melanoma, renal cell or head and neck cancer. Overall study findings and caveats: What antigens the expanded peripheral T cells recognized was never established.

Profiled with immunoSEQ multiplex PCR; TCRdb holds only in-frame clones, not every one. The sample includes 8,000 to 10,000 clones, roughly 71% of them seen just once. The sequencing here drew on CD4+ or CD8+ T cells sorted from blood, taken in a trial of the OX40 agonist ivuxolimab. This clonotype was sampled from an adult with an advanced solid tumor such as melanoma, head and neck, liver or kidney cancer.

CDR3 loop: CACGRGSHTEAFF. The CDR3 DNA is TGTGCCTGCGGACGGGGAAGCCACACTGAAGCTTTCTTT. This chain connects TRBV19 to TRBJ1-1; D remains ambiguous. V dropped 11 bases and J dropped 3 bases, with 16 bases sitting between them. CDR3 length: 13 amino acids. Per the germline V gene, CDR1 is LNHDA and CDR2 is SQIVND (reference sequence).